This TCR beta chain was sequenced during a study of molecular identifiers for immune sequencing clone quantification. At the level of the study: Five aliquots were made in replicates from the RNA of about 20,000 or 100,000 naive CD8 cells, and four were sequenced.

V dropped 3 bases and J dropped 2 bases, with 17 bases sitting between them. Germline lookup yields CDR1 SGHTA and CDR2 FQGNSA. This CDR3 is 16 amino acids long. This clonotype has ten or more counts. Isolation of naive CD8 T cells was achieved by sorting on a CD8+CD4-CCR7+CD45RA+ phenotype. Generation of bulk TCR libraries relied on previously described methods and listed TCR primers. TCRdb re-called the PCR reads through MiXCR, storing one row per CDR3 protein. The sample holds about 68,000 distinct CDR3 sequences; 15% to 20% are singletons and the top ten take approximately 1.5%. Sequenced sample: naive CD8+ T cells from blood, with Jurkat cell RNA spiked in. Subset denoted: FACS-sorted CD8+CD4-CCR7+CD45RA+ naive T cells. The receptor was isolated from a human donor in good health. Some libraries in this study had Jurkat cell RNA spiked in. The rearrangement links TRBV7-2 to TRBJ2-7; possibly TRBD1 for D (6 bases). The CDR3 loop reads CASSLPSGTLAYEQYF. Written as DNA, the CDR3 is TGTGCCAGCAGCTTGCCCTCGGGGACACTCGCCTACGAGCAGTACTTC.